This T cell receptor (beta chain) was sequenced for a study of OX40 agonist ivuxolimab in advanced cancers. The assay was immunoSEQ multiplex PCR, and TCRdb's table has in-frame clones only and misses some. The sample contains some 74,000 clones, approximately 83% of which appear only once. This clone appeared a few times. The CDR3 extends over 14 amino acids. Germline V lookup: CDR1 MNHNS, CDR2 SASEGT. Trimming stripped 6 bases from V and 8 bases from J, with 16 bases between. The chain recombines TRBV6-1 with TRBJ1-4; D unclear. The sequence derives from an adult with an advanced solid tumor such as melanoma, head and neck, liver or kidney cancer. Sequencing used CD4+ or CD8+ T cells sorted from blood, obtained in a trial of the OX40 agonist ivuxolimab. CDR3 protein: CASSHLGGREKLFF. In nucleotides, the CDR3 is TGTGCCAGCAGCCACCTGGGAGGGAGGGAAAAACTGTTTTTT.